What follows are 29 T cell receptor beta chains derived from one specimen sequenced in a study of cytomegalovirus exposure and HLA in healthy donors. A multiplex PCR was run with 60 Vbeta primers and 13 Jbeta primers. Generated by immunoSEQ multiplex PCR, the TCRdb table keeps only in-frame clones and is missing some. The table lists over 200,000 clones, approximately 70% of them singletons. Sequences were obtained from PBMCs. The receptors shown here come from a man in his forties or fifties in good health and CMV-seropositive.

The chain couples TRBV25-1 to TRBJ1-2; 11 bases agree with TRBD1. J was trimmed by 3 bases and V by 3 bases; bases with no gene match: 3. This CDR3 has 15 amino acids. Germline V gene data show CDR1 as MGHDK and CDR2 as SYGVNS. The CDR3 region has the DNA TGTGCCAGCAGTGAGCCGGGACAGGGGGACTATGGCTACACCTTC. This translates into CASSEPGQGDYGYTF.

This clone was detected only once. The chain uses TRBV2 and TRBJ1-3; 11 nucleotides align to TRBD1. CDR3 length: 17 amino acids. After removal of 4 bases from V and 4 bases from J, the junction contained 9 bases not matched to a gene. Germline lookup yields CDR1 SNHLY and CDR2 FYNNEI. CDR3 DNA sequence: TGTGCCAGCAGTGCACCACCGGGACAGGGGGAAGGAAACACCATATATTTT. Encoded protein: CASSAPPGQGEGNTIYF.

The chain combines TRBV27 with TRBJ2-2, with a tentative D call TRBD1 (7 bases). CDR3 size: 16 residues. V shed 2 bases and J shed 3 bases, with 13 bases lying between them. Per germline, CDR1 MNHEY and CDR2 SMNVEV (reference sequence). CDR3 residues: CASSLAGGGDTGELFF. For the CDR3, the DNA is TGTGCCAGCAGTTTAGCAGGGGGAGGTGACACCGGGGAGCTGTTTTTT.

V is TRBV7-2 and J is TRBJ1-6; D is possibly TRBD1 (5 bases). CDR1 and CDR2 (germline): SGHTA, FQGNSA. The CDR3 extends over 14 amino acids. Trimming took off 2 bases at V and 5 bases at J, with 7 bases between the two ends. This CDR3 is CASSLRGDNSPLHF. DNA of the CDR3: TGTGCCAGCAGCTTAAGGGGTGATAATTCACCCCTCCACTTT.

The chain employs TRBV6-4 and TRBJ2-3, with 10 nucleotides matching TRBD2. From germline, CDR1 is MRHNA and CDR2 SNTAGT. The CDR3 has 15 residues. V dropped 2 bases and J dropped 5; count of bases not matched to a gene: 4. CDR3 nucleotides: TGTGCCAGCAGTGACGGTAGCGGGGGGAGAGATACGCAGTATTTT. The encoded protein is CASSDGSGGRDTQYF.

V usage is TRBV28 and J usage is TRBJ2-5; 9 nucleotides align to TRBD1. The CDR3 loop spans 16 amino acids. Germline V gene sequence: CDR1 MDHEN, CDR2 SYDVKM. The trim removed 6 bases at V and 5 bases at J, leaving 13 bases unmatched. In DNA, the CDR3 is TGTGCCAGCAGCGGAAATGAACAGGGGGCTGGGGAGACCCAGTACTTC. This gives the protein CASSGNEQGAGETQYF.

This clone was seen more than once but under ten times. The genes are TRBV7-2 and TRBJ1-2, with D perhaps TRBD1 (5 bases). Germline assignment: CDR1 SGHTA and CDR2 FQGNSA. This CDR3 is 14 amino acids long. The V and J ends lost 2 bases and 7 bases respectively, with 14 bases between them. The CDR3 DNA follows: TGTGCCAGCAGCTTAAGGAGGGGCCTCGGTGGCTACACCTTC. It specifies CASSLRRGLGGYTF.

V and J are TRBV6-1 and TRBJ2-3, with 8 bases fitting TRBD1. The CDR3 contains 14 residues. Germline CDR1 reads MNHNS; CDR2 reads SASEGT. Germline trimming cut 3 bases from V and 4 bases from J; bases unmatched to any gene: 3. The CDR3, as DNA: TGTGCCAGCAGTGACCGGACAGGGCCAGATACGCAGTATTTT. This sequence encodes CASSDRTGPDTQYF.

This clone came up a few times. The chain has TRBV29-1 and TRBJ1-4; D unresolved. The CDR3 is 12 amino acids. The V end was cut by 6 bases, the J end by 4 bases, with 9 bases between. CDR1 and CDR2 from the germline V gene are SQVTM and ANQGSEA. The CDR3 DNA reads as TGCAGCGTAGTAGGACTTAATGAAAAACTGTTTTTT. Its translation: CSVVGLNEKLFF.

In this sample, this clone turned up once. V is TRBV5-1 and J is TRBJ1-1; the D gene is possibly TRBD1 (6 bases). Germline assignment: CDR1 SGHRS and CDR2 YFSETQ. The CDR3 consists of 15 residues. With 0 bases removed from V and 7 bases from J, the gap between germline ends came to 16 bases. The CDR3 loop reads CASSLVSGASGEAFF. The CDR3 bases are TGCGCCAGCAGCTTGGTATCAGGGGCTAGCGGTGAAGCTTTCTTT.

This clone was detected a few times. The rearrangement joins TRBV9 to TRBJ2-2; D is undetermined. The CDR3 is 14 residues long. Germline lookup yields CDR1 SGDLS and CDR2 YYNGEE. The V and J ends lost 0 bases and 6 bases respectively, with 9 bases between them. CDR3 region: CASSVAPPAGELFF. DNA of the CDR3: TGTGCCAGCAGCGTAGCTCCTCCGGCCGGGGAGCTGTTTTTT.

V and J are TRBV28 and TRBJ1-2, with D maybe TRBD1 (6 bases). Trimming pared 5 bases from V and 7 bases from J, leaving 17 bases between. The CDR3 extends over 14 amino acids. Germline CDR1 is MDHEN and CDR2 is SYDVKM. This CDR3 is CASSADRLGVGYTF. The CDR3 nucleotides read TGTGCCAGCAGTGCCGACAGGTTAGGAGTTGGCTACACCTTC.

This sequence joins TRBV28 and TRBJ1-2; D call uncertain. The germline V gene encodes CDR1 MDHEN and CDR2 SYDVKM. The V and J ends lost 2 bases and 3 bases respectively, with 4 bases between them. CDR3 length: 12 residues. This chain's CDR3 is CASSLTDYGYTF. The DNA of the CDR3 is TGTGCCAGCAGTTTAACTGACTATGGCTACACCTTC.

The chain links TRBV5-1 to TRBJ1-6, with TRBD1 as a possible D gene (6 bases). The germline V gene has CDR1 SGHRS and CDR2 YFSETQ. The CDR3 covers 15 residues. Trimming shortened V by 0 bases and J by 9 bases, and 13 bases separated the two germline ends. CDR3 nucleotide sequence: TGCGCCAGCAGCTTGGCCACTGGGGGCAGTTCACCCCTCCACTTT. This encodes CASSLATGGSSPLHF.

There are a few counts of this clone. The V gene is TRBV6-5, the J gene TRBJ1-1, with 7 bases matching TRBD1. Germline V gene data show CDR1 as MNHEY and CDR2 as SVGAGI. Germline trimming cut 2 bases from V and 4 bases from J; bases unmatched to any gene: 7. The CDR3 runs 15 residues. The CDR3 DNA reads TGTGCCAGCAGTTACAGAATAGGGGGCGGCACTGAAGCTTTCTTT. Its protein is CASSYRIGGGTEAFF.

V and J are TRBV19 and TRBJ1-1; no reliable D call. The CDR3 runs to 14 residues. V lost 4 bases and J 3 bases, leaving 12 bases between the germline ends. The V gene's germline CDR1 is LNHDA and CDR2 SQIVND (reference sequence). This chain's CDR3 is CASSTGGYDTEAFF. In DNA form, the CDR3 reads TGTGCCAGTAGTACCGGAGGGTACGACACTGAAGCTTTCTTT.

DNA for the CDR3: TGTGCCAGTTCCGCCACAGGGTCCTCCAATCAGCCCCAGCATTTT. As protein: CASSATGSSNQPQHF. The chain couples TRBV18 to TRBJ1-5; possible D gene TRBD1, 6 bases. Trimming cost V 9 bases and J 3 bases, with 18 bases left between them. The germline CDR1 and CDR2 sequences are KGHSH and LQKENI. The CDR3 loop spans 15 amino acids.

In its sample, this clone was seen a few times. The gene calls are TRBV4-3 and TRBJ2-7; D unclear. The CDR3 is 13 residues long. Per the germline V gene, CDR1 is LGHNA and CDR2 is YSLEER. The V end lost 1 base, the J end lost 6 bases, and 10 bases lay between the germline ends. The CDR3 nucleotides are TGCGCCAGCAGCCAAGCTCTGAGTTTCGAGCAGTACTTC. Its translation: CASSQALSFEQYF.

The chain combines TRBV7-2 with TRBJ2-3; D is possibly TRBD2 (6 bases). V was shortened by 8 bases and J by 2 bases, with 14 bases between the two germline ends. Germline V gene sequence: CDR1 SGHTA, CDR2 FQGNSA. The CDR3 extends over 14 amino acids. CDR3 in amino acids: CASAPGLNTDTQYF. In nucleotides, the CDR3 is TGTGCCAGCGCTCCGGGACTTAACACAGATACGCAGTATTTT.

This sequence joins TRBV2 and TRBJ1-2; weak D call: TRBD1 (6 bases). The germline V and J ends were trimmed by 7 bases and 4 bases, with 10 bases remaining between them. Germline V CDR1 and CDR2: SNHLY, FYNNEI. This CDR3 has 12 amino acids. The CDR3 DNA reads TGTGCCAGCAAGGGGGACGGCTATGGCTACACCTTC. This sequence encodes CASKGDGYGYTF.

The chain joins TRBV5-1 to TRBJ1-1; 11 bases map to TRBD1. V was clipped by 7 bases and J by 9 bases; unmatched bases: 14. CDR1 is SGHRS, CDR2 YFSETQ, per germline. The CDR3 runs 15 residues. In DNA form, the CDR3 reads TGCGCCAGCGGAACCGGGACAGGGGGACTTATGCAAGCTTTCTTT. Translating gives CASGTGTGGLMQAFF.

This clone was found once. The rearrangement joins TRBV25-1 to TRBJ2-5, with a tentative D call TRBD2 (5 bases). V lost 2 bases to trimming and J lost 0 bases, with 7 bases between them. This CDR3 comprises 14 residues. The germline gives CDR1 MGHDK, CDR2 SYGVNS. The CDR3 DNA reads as TGTGCCAGCAGTGAAAACGGGGACCAAGAGACCCAGTACTTC. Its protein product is CASSENGDQETQYF.

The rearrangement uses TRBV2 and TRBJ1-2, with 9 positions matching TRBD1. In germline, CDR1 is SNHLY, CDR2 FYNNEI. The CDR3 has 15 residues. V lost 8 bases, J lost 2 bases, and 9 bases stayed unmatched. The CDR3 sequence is CASSGTGRENYGYTF. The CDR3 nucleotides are TGTGCCAGCTCCGGGACAGGGAGGGAGAACTATGGCTACACCTTC.

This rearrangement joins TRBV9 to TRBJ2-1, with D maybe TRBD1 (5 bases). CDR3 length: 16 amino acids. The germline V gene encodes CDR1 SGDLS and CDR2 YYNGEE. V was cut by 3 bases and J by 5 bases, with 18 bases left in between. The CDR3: CASSARQTISNNEQFF. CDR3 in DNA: TGTGCCAGCAGCGCTCGACAGACAATAAGCAACAATGAGCAGTTCTTC.

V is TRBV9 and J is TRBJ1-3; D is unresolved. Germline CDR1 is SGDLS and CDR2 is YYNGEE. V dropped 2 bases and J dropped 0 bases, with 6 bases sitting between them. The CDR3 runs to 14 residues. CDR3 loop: CASSVGSSGNTIYF. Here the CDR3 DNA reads TGTGCCAGCAGCGTCGGGAGCTCTGGAAACACCATATATTTT.

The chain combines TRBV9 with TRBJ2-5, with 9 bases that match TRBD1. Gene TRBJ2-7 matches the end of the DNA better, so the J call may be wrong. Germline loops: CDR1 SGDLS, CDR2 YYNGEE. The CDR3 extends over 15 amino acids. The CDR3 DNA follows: TGTGCCAGCAGCGTAAACGGGGACAGGGCCTACGAGCAGTACTTC. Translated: CASSVNGDRAYEQYF.

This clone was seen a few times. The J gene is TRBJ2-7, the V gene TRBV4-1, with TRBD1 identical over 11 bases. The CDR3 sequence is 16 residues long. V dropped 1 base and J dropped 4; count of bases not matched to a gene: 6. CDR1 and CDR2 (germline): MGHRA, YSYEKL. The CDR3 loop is CASSQGGTGGSYEQYF. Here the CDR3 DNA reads TGCGCCAGCAGCCAAGGCGGGACAGGGGGATCATACGAGCAGTACTTC.

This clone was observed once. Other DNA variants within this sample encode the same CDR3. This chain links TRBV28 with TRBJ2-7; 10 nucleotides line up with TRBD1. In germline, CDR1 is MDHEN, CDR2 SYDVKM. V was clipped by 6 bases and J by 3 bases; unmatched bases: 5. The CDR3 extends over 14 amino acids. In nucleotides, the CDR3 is TGTGCCAGCAGACAGACAGGGGGCAGCTACGAGCAGTACTTC. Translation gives CASRQTGGSYEQYF.

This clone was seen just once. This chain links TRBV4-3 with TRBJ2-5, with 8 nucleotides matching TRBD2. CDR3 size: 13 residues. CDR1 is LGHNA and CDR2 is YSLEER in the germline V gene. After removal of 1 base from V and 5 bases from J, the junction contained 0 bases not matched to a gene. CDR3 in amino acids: CASSQGGGETQYF. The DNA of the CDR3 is TGCGCCAGCAGCCAAGGCGGGGGGGAGACCCAGTACTTC.